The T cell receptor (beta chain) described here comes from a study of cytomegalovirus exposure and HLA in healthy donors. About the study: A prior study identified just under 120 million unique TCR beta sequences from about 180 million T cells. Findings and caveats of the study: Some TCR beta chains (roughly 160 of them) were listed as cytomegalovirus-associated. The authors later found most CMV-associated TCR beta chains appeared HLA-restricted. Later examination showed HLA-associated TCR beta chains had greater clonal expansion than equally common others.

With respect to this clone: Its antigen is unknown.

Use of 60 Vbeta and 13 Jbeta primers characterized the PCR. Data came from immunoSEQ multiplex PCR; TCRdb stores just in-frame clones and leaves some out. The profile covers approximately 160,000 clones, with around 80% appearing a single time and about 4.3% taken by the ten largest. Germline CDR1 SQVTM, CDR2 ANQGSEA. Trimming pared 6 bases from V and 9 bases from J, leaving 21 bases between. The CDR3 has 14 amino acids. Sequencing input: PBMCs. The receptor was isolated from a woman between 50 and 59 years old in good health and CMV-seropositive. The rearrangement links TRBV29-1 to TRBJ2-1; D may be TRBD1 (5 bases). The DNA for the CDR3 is TGCAGCGTCCCCCTGGGGCAGGTCCGTAGTGAGCAGTTCTTC. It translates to CSVPLGQVRSEQFF.